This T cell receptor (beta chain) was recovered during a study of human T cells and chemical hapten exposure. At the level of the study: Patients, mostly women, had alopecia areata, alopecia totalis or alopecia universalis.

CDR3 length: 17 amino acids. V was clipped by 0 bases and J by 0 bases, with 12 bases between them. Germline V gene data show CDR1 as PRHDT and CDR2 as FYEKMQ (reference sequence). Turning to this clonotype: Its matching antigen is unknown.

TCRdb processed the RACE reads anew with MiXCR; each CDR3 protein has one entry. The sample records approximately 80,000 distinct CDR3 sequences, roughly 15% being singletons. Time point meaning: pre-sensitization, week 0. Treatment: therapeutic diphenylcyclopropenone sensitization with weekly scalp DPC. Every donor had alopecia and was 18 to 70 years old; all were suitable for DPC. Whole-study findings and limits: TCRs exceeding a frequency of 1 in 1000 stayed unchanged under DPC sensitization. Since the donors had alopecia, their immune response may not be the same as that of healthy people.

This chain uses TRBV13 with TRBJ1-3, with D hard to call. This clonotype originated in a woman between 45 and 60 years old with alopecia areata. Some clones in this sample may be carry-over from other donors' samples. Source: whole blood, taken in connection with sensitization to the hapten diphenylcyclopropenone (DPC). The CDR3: CASSLGPRLSSGNTIYF. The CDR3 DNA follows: TGTGCCAGCAGCTTAGGCCCAAGACTCAGCTCTGGAAACACCATATATTTT. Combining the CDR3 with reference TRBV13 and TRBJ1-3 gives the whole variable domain AAGVIQSPRHLIKEKRETATLKCYPIPRHDTVYWYQQGPGQDPQFLISFYEKMQSDKGSIPDRFSAQQFSDYHSELNMSSLELGDSALYFCASSLGPRLSSGNTIYFGEGSWLTVV.